The 8 T cell receptor beta chains listed next were all sequenced from one sample in a study of CD8 T cells in Susac syndrome. Random hexamers were used to reverse transcribe roughly 0.45 to 1 ug of RNA. A single record per CDR3 protein comes from TCRdb applying MiXCR to the immunoSEQ multiplex PCR reads. The sample holds some 95,000 distinct CDR3 sequences, approximately 92% seen once. Sequences were obtained from CD8+ T cells from PBMCs. These receptors all come from a human donor in good health.

V usage is TRBV12-2 and J usage is TRBJ1-6; TRBD1, the D gene given by the table, was not confirmed from the DNA. TRBV12-2 is a listed pseudogene. CDR3 size: 17 residues. The CDR3 loop is CASRLADTGPSNSPLHF. The CDR3 DNA reads TGTGCAAGTCGCTTAGCCGACACCGGGCCGAGTAATTCACCCCTCCACTTT.

The chain carries TRBV7-4 and TRBJ2-7, with D tentatively TRBD1 (5 bases). The germline V and J ends were trimmed by 6 bases and 2 bases, with 11 bases remaining between them. CDR3 size: 13 residues. The V gene's germline CDR1 is SGHVT and CDR2 SQSDAQ. The CDR3 DNA reads TGTGCCAGCAGAATACAGGACGCCTACGAGCAGTACTTC. Its translation is CASRIQDAYEQYF.

The chain employs TRBV9 and TRBJ1-2; 9 positions match TRBD1. CDR1 and CDR2 from the germline V gene are SGDLS and YYNGEE. V shed 5 bases and J 0 bases; nucleotides not matched to a gene: 2. There are 14 residues in the CDR3. The CDR3: CASSGQGSNYGYTF. The CDR3 DNA sequence: TGTGCCAGCAGTGGACAGGGGTCTAACTATGGCTACACCTTC.

The chain uses TRBV2 and TRBJ2-7; D uncertain. CDR1 is SNHLY and CDR2 is FYNNEI in the germline V gene. With 3 bases removed from V and 2 bases from J, the gap between germline ends came to 5 bases. CDR3 length equals 12 residues. CDR3 amino acids: CASSDSPYEQYF. In DNA form, the CDR3 reads TGTGCCAGCAGTGACAGTCCCTACGAGCAGTACTTC.

V gene TRBV2 combines with J gene TRBJ1-1, with D hard to call. Between the trimmed V and J ends, which lost 3 bases and 1 base, there was a span of 15 bases. Germline CDR1 reads SNHLY; CDR2 reads FYNNEI. CDR3 length: 16 amino acids. CDR3: CASSDTADKGNTEAFF. In DNA form, the CDR3 reads TGTGCCAGCAGTGACACTGCCGACAAGGGGAACACTGAAGCTTTCTTT. Looking up the rest from reference TRBV2 and TRBJ1-1 gives the full variable domain: EPEVTQTPSHQVTQMGQEVILRCVPISNHLYFYWYRQILGQKVEFLVSFYNNEISEKSEIFDDQFSVERPDGSNFTLKIRSTKLEDSAMYFCASSDTADKGNTEAFFGQGTRLTVV.

The chain recombines TRBV9 with TRBJ1-2; no reliable D call. The CDR3 has 12 residues. V gave up 3 bases and J gave up 1 base, with 4 bases separating them. Germline V gene lookup returns CDR1 SGDLS and CDR2 YYNGEE. The CDR3 region has the DNA TGTGCCAGCAGCGGGAATAACTATGGCTACACCTTC. Its translation is CASSGNNYGYTF.

The gene calls are TRBV27 and TRBJ2-7, with D possibly TRBD2 on 7 matching bases. The CDR3 is 14 amino acids. V was pared by 3 bases and J by 3 bases, with 12 bases between. Looked up from germline, CDR1 is MNHEY and CDR2 is SMNVEV (reference sequence). The CDR3 loop reads CASSFVGGHYEQYF. Here the CDR3 DNA reads TGTGCCAGCAGTTTCGTCGGGGGGCACTACGAGCAGTACTTC.

This chain uses TRBV7-3 with TRBJ2-4; 10 bases map to TRBD2. This CDR3 has 15 residues. The V and J ends lost 5 bases and 7 bases, in that order; junction bases with no gene match: 8. Germline lookup yields CDR1 SGHTA and CDR2 FQGTGA. In DNA, the CDR3 is TGTGCCAGCAGCGCTAGCGGGGGCGCCGGCAACATTCAGTACTTC. As protein: CASSASGGAGNIQYF.